This T cell receptor beta chain was identified in a study of T cell repertoires in cytomegalovirus infection. Study-level information: Both recently identified HLA-C-restricted and well-studied HLA-B-restricted CMV epitopes were used in the study. Through public TCR beta signatures, both CMV infection and matching HLA type were indicated.

Overall study results and limits: The ex vivo response showed dominance by HLA-C-restricted CMV-specific TCR beta clonotypes. Pooled public TCR beta family frequency picked out CMV carriers with the relevant HLA.

TCRdb itself ran the reads through MiXCR, one entry per CDR3 protein. The top ten hold roughly 18% of the sample, which has 640,000 or so distinct CDR3 sequences, roughly 36% seen once. Germline V gene lookup returns CDR1 LNHNV and CDR2 YYDKDF (reference sequence). This CDR3 is built from 16 residues. V lost 0 bases and J 9 bases, leaving 17 bases between the germline ends. The table lists this clonotype with a few counts. Antigen specificity is unknown. The source material was cultured PBMCs, sampled from culture after CMV antigen stimulation. The receptor's source is a human donor in good health (CMV status not recorded). Some clones in this sample may be carry-over from other donors' samples. This sequence joins TRBV15 and TRBJ1-4; no definite D call. The CDR3, as DNA: TGTGCCACCAGCAGAGAAGGTACCCTGACCGGGCAAAAACTGTTTTTT. Translation gives CATSREGTLTGQKLFF.